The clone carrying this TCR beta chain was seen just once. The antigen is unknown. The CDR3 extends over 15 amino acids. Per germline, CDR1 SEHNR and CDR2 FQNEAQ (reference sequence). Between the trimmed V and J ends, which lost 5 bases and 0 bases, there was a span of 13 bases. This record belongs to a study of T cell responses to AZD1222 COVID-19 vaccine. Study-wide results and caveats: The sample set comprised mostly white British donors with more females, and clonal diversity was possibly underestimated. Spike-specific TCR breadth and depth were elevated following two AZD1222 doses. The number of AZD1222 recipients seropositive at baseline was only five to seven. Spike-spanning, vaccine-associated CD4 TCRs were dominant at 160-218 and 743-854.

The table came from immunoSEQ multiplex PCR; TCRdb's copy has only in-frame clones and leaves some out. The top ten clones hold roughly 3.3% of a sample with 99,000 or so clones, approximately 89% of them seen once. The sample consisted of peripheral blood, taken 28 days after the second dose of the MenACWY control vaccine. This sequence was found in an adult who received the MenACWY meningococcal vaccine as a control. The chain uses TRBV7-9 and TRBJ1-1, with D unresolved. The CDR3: CASSINPGMNTEAFF. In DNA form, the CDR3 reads TGTGCCAGCAGCATCAACCCGGGGATGAACACTGAAGCTTTCTTT.